These 21 T cell receptor beta chains came from one sample sequenced in a study of PD-1 blockade in mismatch repair-deficient tumors (dated by TCRdb to between 2016 and 2019). These receptors are not linked to any known antigen. The sample's time point label, in plain terms: approximately ten-day in vitro stimulation with candidate neoantigen peptide 3. The protocol used for the library was the immunoSEQ multiplex PCR assay. The clones in this table, taken by TCRdb from immuneACCESS, are in-frame only. Not every clone is retained; where verified, under half of the shortfall comes from an unresolved V gene, and the cause of the rest is unknown. This sample has approximately 9,000 clones in its table, and around 90% of those were observed once. Clones ranked in the top ten supply 9.7% of the sample. This sample comprised cells cultured in vitro, obtained from a patient treated with pembrolizumab. The receptors originated from an adult with mismatch repair-deficient cancer.

CDR3 DNA sequence: TGTGCCAGCTCACCACCGATAGCGGGACAGGGGGCCCTCTACGAGCAGTACTTC. This translates into CASSPPIAGQGALYEQYF. The chain uses TRBV18 and TRBJ2-7, with TRBD1 matching 12 bases. With V trimmed by 0 bases and J by 3 bases, 9 bases remained unmatched. CDR1 KGHSH and CDR2 LQKENI come from the germline V gene. The CDR3 runs to 18 residues.

Points on this clone: This sample also contains other DNA sequences that code for the same CDR3. The chain couples TRBV7-3 to TRBJ1-1, with 9 positions matching TRBD1. This CDR3 is built from 14 residues. Germline V gene lookup returns CDR1 SGHTA and CDR2 FQGTGA. The J segment lost 2 bases and the V segment lost 3 bases, leaving 1 base of the junction unmatched. CDR3 in amino acids: CASSLTGGNTEAFF. CDR3 DNA: TGTGCCAGCAGCTTGACAGGGGGTAACACTGAAGCTTTCTTT.

The rearrangement uses TRBV28 and TRBJ1-5; maybe TRBD1 (6 bases). Per the germline V gene, CDR1 is MDHEN and CDR2 is SYDVKM. V shed 6 bases and J shed 1 base, with 13 bases lying between them. This CDR3 spans 15 amino acids. The CDR3: CASSPQGSSNQPQHF. Here the CDR3 DNA reads TGTGCCAGCAGCCCCCAGGGGTCGAGCAATCAGCCCCAGCATTTT.

This chain links TRBV6-5 with TRBJ2-1, with D tentatively TRBD1 (6 bases). Germline CDR1 reads MNHEY; CDR2 reads SVGAGI. Trimming pared 5 bases from V and 8 bases from J, leaving 16 bases between. This CDR3 has 14 amino acids. CDR3 sequence reads: CASSLQAAGDEQFF. CDR3 sequence (DNA): TGTGCCAGCAGTCTGCAGGCCGCAGGGGATGAGCAGTTCTTC.

The V gene is TRBV27, the J gene TRBJ1-1; no firm D call. V was shortened by 3 bases and J by 2 bases, with 10 bases between the two germline ends. This CDR3 is built from 14 residues. CDR1 is MNHEY, CDR2 SMNVEV, per germline (reference sequence). CDR3 in DNA: TGTGCCAGCAGTTTTGGCGGATCCAACACTGAAGCTTTCTTT. This translates into CASSFGGSNTEAFF.

This rearrangement joins TRBV28 to TRBJ1-1; TRBD1 aligns across 9 bases. The CDR3 is made up of 16 amino acids. V was clipped by 4 bases and J by 4 bases; unmatched bases: 10. Germline V gene sequence: CDR1 MDHEN, CDR2 SYDVKM. In DNA form, the CDR3 reads TGTGCCAGCAGTTCCCCACCGGGACAGGGTCCCACTGAAGCTTTCTTT. Translating it yields CASSSPPGQGPTEAFF.

The chain couples TRBV4-1 to TRBJ2-1; a weak D match, TRBD2 (6 bases). The V end lost 1 base, the J end lost 7 bases, and 17 bases lay between the germline ends. Germline V gene sequence: CDR1 MGHRA, CDR2 YSYEKL. The CDR3 contains 16 residues. The CDR3 spells CASSQGWGDRTNEQFF. The CDR3 DNA sequence: TGCGCCAGCAGCCAAGGGTGGGGGGACCGAACAAATGAGCAGTTCTTC.

V usage is TRBV5-1 and J usage is TRBJ2-7, with TRBD2 matching 9 bases. Per the germline V gene, CDR1 is SGHRS and CDR2 is YFSETQ. This CDR3 has 14 residues. The V gene end was trimmed by 6 bases and the J gene end by 2 bases; junction bases not matched to a gene: 6. The CDR3 here is CASNGGGGTYEQYF. CDR3 DNA sequence: TGCGCCAGCAATGGCGGGGGGGGAACCTACGAGCAGTACTTC.

The chain has TRBV27 and TRBJ2-7, with D perhaps matching TRBD1 or TRBD2 (5 bases each). The germline V gene encodes CDR1 MNHEY and CDR2 SMNVEV (reference sequence). The ends were cut back, 2 bases at V and 1 base at J, with 15 bases in the middle. The CDR3 sequence is 16 residues long. In nucleotides, the CDR3 is TGTGCCAGCAGTTTAGAGGCCCGGGGCAGTTCCTACGAGCAGTACTTC. Encoded protein: CASSLEARGSSYEQYF.

The J gene is TRBJ2-7, the V gene TRBV6-5; D not certain. Germline values: CDR1 MNHEY, CDR2 SVGAGI. Trimming removed 2 bases at V and 3 bases at J, with 5 bases between. CDR3 length: 12 residues. CDR3 amino acids: CASSYAGYEQYF. CDR3 DNA sequence: TGTGCCAGCAGTTACGCTGGCTACGAGCAGTACTTC.

The rearrangement uses TRBV28 and TRBJ2-7; D may be TRBD2 (6 bases). Germline CDR1 is MDHEN and CDR2 is SYDVKM. With 2 bases removed from V and 3 bases from J, the gap between germline ends came to 11 bases. CDR3 size: 14 residues. As DNA, the CDR3 is TGTGCCAGCAGTTTAGGTGGGAGGCTCTACGAGCAGTACTTC. Translation gives CASSLGGRLYEQYF.

V usage is TRBV28 and J usage is TRBJ1-2; 8 nucleotides agree with TRBD1. The V segment lost 3 bases and the J segment 8 bases; nucleotides outside the gene matches: 8. Germline CDR1 is MDHEN and CDR2 is SYDVKM. The CDR3 loop spans 14 amino acids. The CDR3: CASSLATGGEGYTF. CDR3 bases: TGTGCCAGCAGTTTGGCAACAGGGGGTGAAGGCTACACCTTC.

The chain recombines TRBV19 with TRBJ1-3; D is unclear. The germline V and J ends were trimmed by 5 bases and 12 bases, with 17 bases remaining between them. Germline lookup yields CDR1 LNHDA and CDR2 SQIVND (reference sequence). The CDR3 has 13 amino acids. The CDR3 is CASSPRDGNGIYF. CDR3 nucleotides: TGTGCCAGTAGTCCTCGGGATGGGAATGGCATATATTTT.

This rearrangement joins TRBV6-1 to TRBJ2-7; no clear D gene. Germline V gene sequence: CDR1 MNHNS, CDR2 SASEGT. With 4 bases removed from V and 0 bases from J, the gap between germline ends came to 7 bases. The CDR3 length is 13 residues. DNA of the CDR3: TGTGCCAGCAGTGTGACATTCTCCTACGAGCAGTACTTC. It yields the protein CASSVTFSYEQYF.

The chain employs TRBV5-4 and TRBJ2-3; D gene uncertain. The V gene lost 3 bases and the J gene lost 1 base, with 9 bases spanning the gap. CDR3 length: 14 amino acids. CDR1 and CDR2 from the germline V gene are SGHNT and YYREEE (reference sequence). The CDR3: CASSSQKGTDTQYF. CDR3 bases: TGTGCCAGCAGCTCTCAAAAGGGCACAGATACGCAGTATTTT.

V gene TRBV28 combines with J gene TRBJ2-1; D unclear. This CDR3 has 14 residues. With 10 bases removed from V and 3 bases from J, the gap between germline ends came to 16 bases. Germline CDR1 reads MDHEN; CDR2 reads SYDVKM. The CDR3 bases are TGTGCCATCAAATCAGGTTGGGGCTACAATGAGCAGTTCTTC. This sequence encodes CAIKSGWGYNEQFF.

The chain couples TRBV10-3 to TRBJ2-7, with 7 positions matching TRBD2. The CDR3 length is 15 residues. Germline lookup yields CDR1 ENHRY and CDR2 SYGVKD. V shed 10 bases, J shed 3 bases, and the junction held 15 bases outside the gene matches. The CDR3 spells CATTDPRGSGYEQYF. Written as DNA, the CDR3 is TGTGCCACCACCGACCCCCGCGGGAGCGGCTACGAGCAGTACTTC.

The chain carries TRBV28 and TRBJ1-2, with 10 bases identical to TRBD1. J lost 4 bases, V lost 5 bases, and 7 bases had no gene match. The CDR3 runs to 15 residues. The germline V gene has CDR1 MDHEN and CDR2 SYDVKM. This CDR3 reads CASSAEGQGFYGYTF. CDR3 nucleotide sequence: TGTGCCAGCAGTGCCGAGGGACAGGGGTTCTATGGCTACACCTTC.

V gene TRBV19 combines with J gene TRBJ2-1; 7 positions match TRBD1. Germline loops: CDR1 LNHDA, CDR2 SQIVND (reference sequence). This CDR3 is built from 14 residues. V dropped 6 bases and J dropped 5; count of bases not matched to a gene: 7. CDR3 sequence reads: CASRRSQGNNEQFF. The CDR3 nucleotides read TGTGCCAGTAGGCGTTCACAGGGGAACAATGAGCAGTTCTTC.

This chain connects TRBV6-5 to TRBJ1-2, with a tentative D call TRBD1 (6 bases). There are 14 residues in the CDR3. CDR1 MNHEY and CDR2 SVGAGI come from the germline V gene. The ends were cut back, 0 bases at V and 8 bases at J, with 13 bases in the middle. CDR3 protein: CASSYSALGGGYTF. CDR3 coding DNA: TGTGCCAGCAGTTACTCGGCCCTGGGGGGCGGCTACACCTTC.

The chain is built from TRBV9 and TRBJ2-7; 10 bases align to TRBD2. V lost 4 bases to trimming and J lost 6 bases; unmatched junction nucleotides: 10. Germline CDR1 is SGDLS and CDR2 is YYNGEE. The CDR3 length is 15 residues. The CDR3 DNA is TGTGCCAGCAGCCCGACGCTAGCGGGAGCAAGCGAGCAGTACTTC. The encoded protein is CASSPTLAGASEQYF.